These T cell receptor beta chains were read from a single sample in a study of identifying expanded T cells in peripheral blood. TCRdb's copy holds only in-frame clones and misses some; the assay was immunoSEQ multiplex PCR. Here the sample spans 50,000 to 60,000 clones, roughly four fifths being singletons. The sequencing sample was made of blood. The receptors here all came from a person between 18 and 75 years old in good health. Each CDR3 is given with its conserved first and last residue. The D gene is left open where the match is weak. Expanded clones get a size class; other rows say once, few or many, or leave the size out.

j_gene: TRBJ2-1; d_gene: TRBD2; v_gene: TRBV18; abundance: NA; CDR3nt: TGTGCCAGCTCACCACGGGAGGGGAGCTCCTACAATGAGCAGTTCTTC; CDR3aa: CASSPREGSSYNEQFF
j_gene: TRBJ2-1; d_gene: TRBD2; v_gene: TRBV30; abundance: NA; CDR3nt: TGTGCCTGGAGTGCTGGTGGGACTAGCGGGTACAATGAGCAGTTCTTC; CDR3aa: CAWSAGGTSGYNEQFF
j_gene: TRBJ1-2; d_gene: NA; v_gene: TRBV29-1; abundance: NA; CDR3nt: TGCAGCGCCCGGGATACTAACTATGGCTACACCTTC; CDR3aa: CSARDTNYGYTF
j_gene: TRBJ2-2; d_gene: NA; v_gene: TRBV27; abundance: NA; CDR3nt: TGTGCCAGCAGTTTATCCTGGGCAACTACCGGGGAGCTGTTTTTT; CDR3aa: CASSLSWATTGELFF
j_gene: TRBJ2-1; d_gene: TRBD2; v_gene: TRBV18; abundance: once; CDR3nt: TGTGCCAGCTCACCAGGGTTGCGGGAGGTTGTTGAGCAGTTCTTC; CDR3aa: CASSPGLREVVEQFF
j_gene: TRBJ1-5; d_gene: NA; v_gene: TRBV5-6; abundance: medium-sized; CDR3nt: TGTGCCAGCAGCTTTGATGGGGGAGGCAATCAGCCCCAGCATTTT; CDR3aa: CASSFDGGGNQPQHF
j_gene: TRBJ1-5; d_gene: NA; v_gene: TRBV19; abundance: NA; CDR3nt: TGTGCCAGTACCGGGACAAACGTTCGCAATCAGCCCCAGCATTTT; CDR3aa: CASTGTNVRNQPQHF
j_gene: TRBJ2-1; d_gene: NA; v_gene: TRBV6-5; abundance: NA; CDR3nt: TGTGCCAGCAGAGCCGACAGGACCCTTACGAATGAGCAGTTCTTC; CDR3aa: CASRADRTLTNEQFF
j_gene: TRBJ2-3; d_gene: NA; v_gene: TRBV10-3; abundance: NA; CDR3nt: TGTGCCATCAGGACCTCAAATACGCAGTATTTT; CDR3aa: CAIRTSNTQYF
j_gene: TRBJ1-2; d_gene: NA; v_gene: TRBV29-1; abundance: NA; CDR3nt: TGCAGCGTTGAAGACCGGCGTGGCTACACCTTC; CDR3aa: CSVEDRRGYTF
j_gene: TRBJ2-7; d_gene: NA; v_gene: TRBV4-3; abundance: few; CDR3nt: TGCGCCAGCAGCCAAGATGCCGTGACTCGGGATGAGCAGTACTTC; CDR3aa: CASSQDAVTRDEQYF
j_gene: TRBJ2-1; d_gene: TRBD1; v_gene: TRBV5-4; abundance: NA; CDR3nt: TGTGCCAGCAGCTGGGACAGGGGTGGGGAGCAGTTCTTC; CDR3aa: CASSWDRGGEQFF
j_gene: TRBJ2-2; d_gene: TRBD1; v_gene: TRBV5-1; abundance: NA; CDR3nt: TGCGCCAGCAGCTCCGGACAGGGGGCAGGCACCGGGGAGCTGTTTTTT; CDR3aa: CASSSGQGAGTGELFF
j_gene: TRBJ1-5; d_gene: NA; v_gene: TRBV19; abundance: once; CDR3nt: TGTGCCAGTAGTATTTTGGGTTACAATCAGCCCCAGCATTTT; CDR3aa: CASSILGYNQPQHF
j_gene: TRBJ2-2; d_gene: NA; v_gene: TRBV5-1; abundance: NA; CDR3nt: TGCGCCAGCAGCGGAACGGCTTCCGGGGAGCTGTTTTTT; CDR3aa: CASSGTASGELFF
j_gene: TRBJ1-2; d_gene: NA; v_gene: TRBV5-4; abundance: NA; CDR3nt: TGTGCCACGCGACAGGAAATGGTTTGGGGCTACACCTTC; CDR3aa: CATRQEMVWGYTF
j_gene: TRBJ2-7; d_gene: NA; v_gene: TRBV29-1; abundance: NA; CDR3nt: TGCAGCGTTGAAAAGCAGGGAAGTGAGCAGTACTTC; CDR3aa: CSVEKQGSEQYF
j_gene: TRBJ1-2; d_gene: TRBD1; v_gene: TRBV28; abundance: NA; CDR3nt: TGTGCCAGCAGTTTACCTGATCCGGGACAGGGGGCTAGAGGCTACACCTTC; CDR3aa: CASSLPDPGQGARGYTF
j_gene: TRBJ2-7; d_gene: NA; v_gene: TRBV7-9; abundance: NA; CDR3nt: TGTGCCAGCAGCTTAGTATCTCAGGAAGGCCAATACGAGCAGTACTTC; CDR3aa: CASSLVSQEGQYEQYF
j_gene: TRBJ1-3; d_gene: NA; v_gene: TRBV9; abundance: NA; CDR3nt: TGTGCCAGCAGCGAGGGACCGGGACTCTACTCCTCTGGAAACACCATATATTTT; CDR3aa: CASSEGPGLYSSGNTIYF
j_gene: TRBJ2-7; d_gene: NA; v_gene: TRBV27; abundance: NA; CDR3nt: TGTGCCAGCAGTTTATCTCCGAGCTCCTACGAGCAGTACTTC; CDR3aa: CASSLSPSSYEQYF
j_gene: TRBJ1-6; d_gene: TRBD1; v_gene: TRBV6-7; abundance: NA; CDR3nt: TGTGCCAGCAGTGCTCCGGGACAGGGACTAAATAATTCACCCCTCCACTTT; CDR3aa: CASSAPGQGLNNSPLHF
j_gene: TRBJ1-5; d_gene: NA; v_gene: TRBV19; abundance: once; CDR3nt: TGTGCCAGTAGTATCCGAAATAGCAATCAGCCCCAGCATTTT; CDR3aa: CASSIRNSNQPQHF
j_gene: TRBJ1-4; d_gene: TRBD1; v_gene: TRBV5-4; abundance: NA; CDR3nt: TGTGCCAGCAGCTTTCGGTCAGGGGGCCTCCCCGAAAAACTGTTTTTT; CDR3aa: CASSFRSGGLPEKLFF
j_gene: TRBJ1-6; d_gene: TRBD1; v_gene: TRBV7-9; abundance: NA; CDR3nt: TGTGCCAGCAGTTCCGACAGGGGGCCTTCACCCCTCCACTTT; CDR3aa: CASSSDRGPSPLHF
j_gene: TRBJ1-1; d_gene: TRBD1; v_gene: TRBV7-9; abundance: NA; CDR3nt: TGTGCCAGCAGCCCACCCGACAGGGTACCTGAAGCTTTCTTT; CDR3aa: CASSPPDRVPEAFF
j_gene: TRBJ1-2; d_gene: TRBD1; v_gene: TRBV9; abundance: NA; CDR3nt: TGTGCCAGCAGCGTCCAACAGGGGGCCTATGGCTACACCTTC; CDR3aa: CASSVQQGAYGYTF
j_gene: TRBJ2-1; d_gene: TRBD2; v_gene: TRBV4-2; abundance: NA; CDR3nt: TGTGCCAGCAGCCCTCGGACTAGCGGGGGGTCCAATGAGCAGTTCTTC; CDR3aa: CASSPRTSGGSNEQFF
j_gene: TRBJ2-1; d_gene: TRBD2; v_gene: TRBV9; abundance: NA; CDR3nt: TGTGCCAGCAGCGTTCGGGGACTAGTCTACAATGAGCAGTTCTTC; CDR3aa: CASSVRGLVYNEQFF
j_gene: TRBJ2-3; d_gene: TRBD2; v_gene: TRBV13; abundance: NA; CDR3nt: TGTGCCAGCAGCTTAGGAGCGCGCGGGAGCGGTTTTGTTGATACGCAGTATTTT; CDR3aa: CASSLGARGSGFVDTQYF
j_gene: TRBJ1-2; d_gene: NA; v_gene: TRBV6-5; abundance: medium-sized; CDR3nt: TGTGCCAGCAGCCCAACAGGGAACTATGGCTACACCTTC; CDR3aa: CASSPTGNYGYTF
j_gene: TRBJ1-1; d_gene: NA; v_gene: TRBV7-9; abundance: NA; CDR3nt: TGTGCCAGCAGCTACCATAATCAGGGAGATCGCACTGAAGCTTTCTTT; CDR3aa: CASSYHNQGDRTEAFF
j_gene: TRBJ1-1; d_gene: NA; v_gene: TRBV2; abundance: many; CDR3nt: TGTGCCAGCAGGCAAACAACTGGGAACACTGAAGCTTTCTTT; CDR3aa: CASRQTTGNTEAFF
j_gene: TRBJ2-3; d_gene: NA; v_gene: TRBV27; abundance: NA; CDR3nt: TGTGCCAGCAGTTTGAACCGGGGCACAGATACGCAGTATTTT; CDR3aa: CASSLNRGTDTQYF
j_gene: TRBJ2-3; d_gene: TRBD2; v_gene: TRBV27; abundance: NA; CDR3nt: TGTGCCAGCAGTTTACGGGTCGGGGGGGGCACAGATACGCAGTATTTT; CDR3aa: CASSLRVGGGTDTQYF
j_gene: TRBJ1-6; d_gene: NA; v_gene: TRBV6-1; abundance: NA; CDR3nt: TGTGCCAGCAGTGAAGCGCTTCATGGGAGCTCCTATAATTCACCCCTCCACTTT; CDR3aa: CASSEALHGSSYNSPLHF
j_gene: TRBJ1-6; d_gene: NA; v_gene: TRBV18; abundance: few; CDR3nt: TGTGCCAGCTCCCCCCAGGGTGTGAATTCACCCCTCCACTTT; CDR3aa: CASSPQGVNSPLHF
j_gene: TRBJ1-2; d_gene: NA; v_gene: TRBV4-2; abundance: once; CDR3nt: TGTGCCAGCAGCCAAGGGGCCGGGGCGGGCTATGGCTACACCTTC; CDR3aa: CASSQGAGAGYGYTF
j_gene: TRBJ2-3; d_gene: NA; v_gene: TRBV7-9; abundance: NA; CDR3nt: TGTGCCAGCAGCCAACGGGGAGCCACAGATACGCAGTATTTT; CDR3aa: CASSQRGATDTQYF
j_gene: TRBJ1-3; d_gene: NA; v_gene: TRBV2; abundance: NA; CDR3nt: TGTGCCAGCAGTGGATCCAGGGCAAAAAACACCATATATTTT; CDR3aa: CASSGSRAKNTIYF
j_gene: TRBJ2-5; d_gene: NA; v_gene: TRBV7-3; abundance: NA; CDR3nt: TGTGCCAGCAGCTTAACGGCTTATTTTATTGAGACCCAGTACTTC; CDR3aa: CASSLTAYFIETQYF
j_gene: TRBJ2-3; d_gene: NA; v_gene: TRBV7-2; abundance: NA; CDR3nt: TGTGCCAGCATCCGCGAGCGCGCTAGCACAGATACGCAGTATTTT; CDR3aa: CASIRERASTDTQYF
j_gene: TRBJ2-2; d_gene: NA; v_gene: TRBV7-2; abundance: NA; CDR3nt: TGTGCCAGCAGCTTAGGAGGGGTCAGCACCGGGGAGCTGTTTTTT; CDR3aa: CASSLGGVSTGELFF
j_gene: TRBJ2-1; d_gene: NA; v_gene: TRBV5-4; abundance: NA; CDR3nt: TGTGCCAGCAGCTTGTACACCTCGGGATACAATGAGCAGTTCTTC; CDR3aa: CASSLYTSGYNEQFF
j_gene: TRBJ1-1; d_gene: NA; v_gene: TRBV29-1; abundance: once; CDR3nt: TGCAGCGTTGAAAAATACGGGCAGGGCGACACTGAAGCTTTCTTT; CDR3aa: CSVEKYGQGDTEAFF
j_gene: TRBJ1-2; d_gene: NA; v_gene: TRBV30; abundance: NA; CDR3nt: TGTGCCTGGTTCGCCTCTGGCTACACCTTC; CDR3aa: CAWFASGYTF
j_gene: TRBJ2-1; d_gene: NA; v_gene: TRBV29-1; abundance: NA; CDR3nt: TGCAGCGTTTGGCGGGATAATGAGCAGTTCTTC; CDR3aa: CSVWRDNEQFF